The clone carrying this TCR beta chain has more than one count but fewer than ten. The sample originates from a study of blood T cell repertoires in COVID-19. Turning to the study itself: COVID-19 samples, acute and convalescent, were from the United States, Italy and Spain. T cells, B-cell-depleted T cells, or PBMCs provided the cDNA or gDNA that served as material.

The data were produced by immunoSEQ multiplex PCR, yet TCRdb's version contains in-frame clones alone and is incomplete. In the table there are some 41,000 clones, roughly four fifths of which are singletons. Sample: peripheral blood. The clonotype was recovered from a man aged 40-50 years with active or convalescent COVID-19.

CDR3 amino acids: CAIPGQAISGANVLTF. CDR3 DNA: TGTGCCATTCCTGGACAGGCAATTTCTGGGGCCAACGTCCTGACTTTC. The chain links TRBV10-3 to TRBJ2-6, with TRBD1 matching 7 bases. This CDR3 is 16 amino acids long. Germline assignment: CDR1 ENHRY and CDR2 SYGVKD. V lost 9 bases, J lost 1 base, and 9 bases stayed unmatched.